Sequencing of this TCR beta chain was carried out in a study of T cells in Graves' hyperthyroidism and ophthalmopathy. For the study at large: Peripheral blood draws took place at initial diagnosis, ahead of any treatment.

The table lists this clonotype with a few counts. Its antigen remains unknown. The authors obtained PBMCs from around 11 ml of fresh peripheral blood. The trim removed 3 bases at V and 6 bases at J, leaving 6 bases unmatched. The length of the CDR3 is 16 residues. The V gene's germline CDR1 is MGHRA and CDR2 YSYEKL. Overall study findings and caveats: A 13 V-J model separated ophthalmopathy from stable hyperthyroidism. Blood also held most thyroid clonotypes expanded beyond 0.001.

What was amplified from RNA transcripts were TCR beta CDR3 regions. HTBI primers drove first-round RT-PCR of the TCR CDR3. TCRdb re-called the multiplex PCR reads with MiXCR, one entry per CDR3 protein. This sample carries roughly 160,000 distinct CDR3 sequences, 9.4% of them seen once, and the ten largest clones take less than 25%. The sample comprised blood. This rearrangement joins TRBV4-1 to TRBJ1-5; 12 bases are shared with TRBD1. This receptor was identified in a woman aged 18-29 years with Graves' hyperthyroidism that later progressed to Graves' ophthalmopathy. CDR3 in DNA: TGCGCCAGCAGCCATGCCGGGACAGGGGGCAGTCAGCCCCAGCATTTT. Translated: CASSHAGTGGSQPQHF.